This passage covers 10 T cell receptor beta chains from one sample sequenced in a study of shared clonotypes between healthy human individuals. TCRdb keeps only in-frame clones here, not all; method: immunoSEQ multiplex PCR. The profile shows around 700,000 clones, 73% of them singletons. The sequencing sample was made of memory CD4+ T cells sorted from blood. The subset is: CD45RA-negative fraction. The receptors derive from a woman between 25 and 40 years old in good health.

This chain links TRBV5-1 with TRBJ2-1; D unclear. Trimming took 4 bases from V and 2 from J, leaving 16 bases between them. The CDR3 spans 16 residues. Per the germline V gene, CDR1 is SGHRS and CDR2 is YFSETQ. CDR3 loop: CASSLPVVPAYNEQFF. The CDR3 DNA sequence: TGCGCCAGCAGCCTACCGGTAGTCCCGGCCTACAATGAGCAGTTCTTC.

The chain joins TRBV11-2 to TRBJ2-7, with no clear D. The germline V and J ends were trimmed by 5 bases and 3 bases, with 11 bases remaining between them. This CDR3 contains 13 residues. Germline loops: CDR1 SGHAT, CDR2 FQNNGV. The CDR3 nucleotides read TGTGCCAGCAGCCGTCTCACGGTCTACGAGCAGTACTTC. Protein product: CASSRLTVYEQYF.

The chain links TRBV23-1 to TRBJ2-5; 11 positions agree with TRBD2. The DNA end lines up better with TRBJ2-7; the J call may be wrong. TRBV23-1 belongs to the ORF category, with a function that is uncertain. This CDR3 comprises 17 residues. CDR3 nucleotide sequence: TGCGCCAGCAGTAAAAAGGGAGGTCTAGCGGGGGGTGACGAGCAGTACTTC. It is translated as CASSKKGGLAGGDEQYF.

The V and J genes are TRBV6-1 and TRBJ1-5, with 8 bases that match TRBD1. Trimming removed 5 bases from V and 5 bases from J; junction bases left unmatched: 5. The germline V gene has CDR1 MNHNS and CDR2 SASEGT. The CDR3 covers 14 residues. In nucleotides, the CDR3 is TGTGCCAGCAGTCACCCGACAGGGGATCAGCCCCAGCATTTT. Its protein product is CASSHPTGDQPQHF.

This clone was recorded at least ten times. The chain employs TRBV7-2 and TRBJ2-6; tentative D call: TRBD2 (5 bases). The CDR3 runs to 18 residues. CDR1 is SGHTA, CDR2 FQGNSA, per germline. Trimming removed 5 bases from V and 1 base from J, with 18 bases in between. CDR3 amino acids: CASSQNSHGESGANVLTF. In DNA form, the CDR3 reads TGTGCCAGCAGCCAAAACAGTCACGGGGAATCTGGGGCCAACGTCCTGACTTTC.

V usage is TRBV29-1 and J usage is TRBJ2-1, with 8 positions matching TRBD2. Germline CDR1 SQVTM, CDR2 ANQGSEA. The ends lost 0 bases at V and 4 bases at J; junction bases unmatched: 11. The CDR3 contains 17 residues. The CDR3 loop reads CSVEDLLKRGTYNEQFF. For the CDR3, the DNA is TGCAGCGTTGAAGATCTCTTAAAGCGGGGGACTTACAATGAGCAGTTCTTC.

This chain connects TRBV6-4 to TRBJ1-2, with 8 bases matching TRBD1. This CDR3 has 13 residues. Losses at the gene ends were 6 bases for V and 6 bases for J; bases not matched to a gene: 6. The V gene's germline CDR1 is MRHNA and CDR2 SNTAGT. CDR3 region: CASSEQGGNGYTF. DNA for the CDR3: TGTGCCAGCAGCGAACAGGGGGGGAATGGCTACACCTTC.

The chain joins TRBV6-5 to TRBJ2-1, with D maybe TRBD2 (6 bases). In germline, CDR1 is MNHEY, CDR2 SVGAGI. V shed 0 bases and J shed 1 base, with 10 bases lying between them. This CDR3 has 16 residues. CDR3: CASSYSPGTSYNEQFF. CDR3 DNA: TGTGCCAGCAGTTACTCGCCAGGGACTTCCTACAATGAGCAGTTCTTC.

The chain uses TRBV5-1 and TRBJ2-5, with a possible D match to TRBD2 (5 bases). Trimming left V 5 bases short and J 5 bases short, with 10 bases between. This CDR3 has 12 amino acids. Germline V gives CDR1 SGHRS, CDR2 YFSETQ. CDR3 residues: CASRDSEETQYF. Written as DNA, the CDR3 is TGCGCCAGCAGAGATAGCGAGGAGACCCAGTACTTC.

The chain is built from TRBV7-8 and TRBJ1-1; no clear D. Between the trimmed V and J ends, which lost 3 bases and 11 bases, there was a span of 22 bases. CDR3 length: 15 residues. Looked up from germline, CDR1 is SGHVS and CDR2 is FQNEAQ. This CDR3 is CASSFFSPSSGLAFF. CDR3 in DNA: TGTGCCAGCAGCTTTTTCTCTCCGTCTTCCGGGCTGGCTTTCTTT.